This entry features one T cell receptor beta chain sequence. Participants had their cohort set by participant-reported clinical history. V was cut by 0 bases and J by 3 bases, with 8 bases left in between. Germline loops: CDR1 MNHEY, CDR2 SMNVEV (reference sequence). The CDR3 totals 15 residues. These data come from a study of blood T cell repertoires in COVID-19. Assay: immunoSEQ multiplex PCR; the TCRdb copy retains only in-frame clones and omits some. The table lists around 430,000 clones, around nine tenths of them singletons. The source material was PBMCs or T cells enriched from blood (not recorded which). The clonotype was recovered from a woman in her fifties or sixties who had recovered from COVID-19. This chain links TRBV27 with TRBJ2-2; possible D gene TRBD1, 6 bases. The CDR3 sequence: CASSLSDSHTGELFF. The CDR3, as DNA: TGTGCCAGCAGTTTATCGGACAGTCACACCGGGGAGCTGTTTTTT.